This T cell receptor beta chain was retrieved from a study of control samples from healthy donors and cancer patients. The table came from immunoSEQ multiplex PCR; TCRdb's copy has only in-frame clones and leaves some out. The sample has some 140,000 clones; over 85% are singletons. This clone appeared once. This CDR3 comprises 18 residues. CDR1 is SGHRS and CDR2 is YFSETQ in the germline V gene. V dropped 4 bases and J dropped 0 bases, with 20 bases sitting between them. The chain carries TRBV5-1 and TRBJ1-5; D perhaps matches TRBD1 (5 bases). The source material was blood. This receptor was obtained from a man aged 25-45 years in good health. CDR3 sequence reads: CASSVGFGGPLSNQPQHF. DNA for the CDR3: TGCGCCAGCAGCGTCGGGTTTGGGGGACCCCTTAGCAATCAGCCCCAGCATTTT.